This T cell receptor beta chain was sequenced in a study of blood T cell repertoires in COVID-19 (dated by TCRdb to about 2020). Looking at the study overall: Collaborator samples came from the United States, Italy and Spain and covered acute and convalescent phases of COVID-19. The prospective study material was composed of cDNA or gDNA derived from T cells, B-cell-depleted T cells, or PBMCs. Nearly every sample came with metadata listing a de-identified subject ID, COVID-19 status, age in years and sex. The dataset comprised deeply sampled blood TCRbeta repertoires from subjects exposed to, actively infected with, or recovered from COVID-19. Where available, HLA class I and class II types were obtained from metadata supplied by the sample provider rather than from assay-based typing. The samples were drawn from the first 160 participants of the ongoing ImmuneRACE study and from 1,254 subjects provided by 6 global collaborators. The repertoires were released in a freely available public database meant as a resource for research on the immune response to SARS-CoV-2. General study outcomes and caveats: The amount of clinical and demographic metadata varied by source and participant and was provided uncurated.

One collaborating source in Seattle enrolled patients during active infection and followed them longitudinally through the course of disease. The collaborating institutions used their own protocols to collect whole blood in K2EDTA tubes. Collaborator samples were shipped for TCRbeta analysis as frozen whole blood, isolated PBMCs, or DNA extracted from either sample type. Concerning this clone: Its antigen is not yet known. Base qualities are not at hand, and no much larger clone is one base apart.

TCRbeta CDR3 regions were amplified from genomic DNA using the immunoSEQ Assay, a bias-controlled multiplex PCR. The original methods were these. The number of nucleated cells in each sample was estimated from the amplification of reference gene primers within the assay. To quantify the absolute abundance of each unique TCRbeta CDR3 rearrangement, sequence reads were collapsed and filtered. Productive Simpson clonality was computed per sample as the square root of Simpson's diversity index over productive rearrangements. Not all clones reach the TCRdb copy of this immuneACCESS table, which keeps in-frame sequences only. Checked studies attribute under half of the gap to unresolved V genes and leave the rest unexplained. V and J calls plus clone size are reproduced from that table; the DNA served to infer D and trimming. This sample holds 190,000 or so clones; around 80% were observed only once. The top ten clones comprise approximately 10% of the sample.

CDR1 and CDR2 are read off the germline V gene as MDHEN and SYDVKM. The trim is 3 bases for V and 4 bases for J, with a gap of 12 bases between the germline ends. Inclusive of the bounding cysteine and phenylalanine, the CDR3 is 14 residues long. Of all the DNA, just the CDR3 is kept, 42 bases in frame from base 1. Recombination joined TRBV28 with TRBJ2-5, and the D gene may be TRBD2, 6 bases matching. Sample: peripheral blood. The TCR sequence derives from a woman of 80 years or more with COVID-19, enrolled during active disease. The CDR3: CASSFHGGRETQYF. The DNA is TGTGCCAGCAGTTTTCATGGAGGGAGAGAGACCCAGTACTTC.